This T cell receptor beta chain was documented in a study of identical twins. To note about this clonotype: Its target is unknown.

Study-level results: Conclusions leaned on cross-sectional statistical analysis and did not track the same donors over time. The study found weaker excess twin sharing in beta out-of-frame sequences.

From the 5' RACE reads, TCRdb called clonotypes with MiXCR, one entry per CDR3 protein. The data contain 1.5 million to 2 million distinct CDR3 sequences, about 30% of them singletons. Germline V gives CDR1 MGHRA, CDR2 YSYEKL. The J segment lost 13 bases and the V segment lost 1 base, leaving 10 bases of the junction unmatched. This CDR3 has 15 residues. The chain employs TRBV4-1 and TRBJ1-6, with 7 bases aligning to TRBD1. The specimen was cord blood. The sequence came from a newborn girl in good health. This chain's CDR3 is CASSQVGGLPGPLHF. DNA of the CDR3: TGCGCCAGCAGCCAAGTAGGGGGCCTCCCTGGGCCCCTCCACTTT.